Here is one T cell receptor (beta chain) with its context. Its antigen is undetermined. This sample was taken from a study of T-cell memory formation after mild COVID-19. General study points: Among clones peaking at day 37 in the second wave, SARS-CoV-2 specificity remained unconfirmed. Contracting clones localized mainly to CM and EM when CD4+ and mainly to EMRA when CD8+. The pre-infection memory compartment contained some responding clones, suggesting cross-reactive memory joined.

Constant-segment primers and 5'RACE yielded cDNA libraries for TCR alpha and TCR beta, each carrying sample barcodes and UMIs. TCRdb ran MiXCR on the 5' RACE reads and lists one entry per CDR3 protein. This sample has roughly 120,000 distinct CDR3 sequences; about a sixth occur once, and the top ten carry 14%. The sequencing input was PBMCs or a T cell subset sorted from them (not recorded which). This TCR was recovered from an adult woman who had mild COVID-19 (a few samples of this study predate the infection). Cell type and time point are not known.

The chain's CDR3 is CATTGTGASGANVLTF. In DNA, the CDR3 is TGTGCCACTACCGGGACAGGGGCCTCTGGGGCCAACGTCCTGACTTTC. The chain carries TRBV6-5 and TRBJ2-6, with TRBD1 identical over 10 bases. This CDR3 comprises 16 residues. V lost 10 bases to trimming and J lost 0 bases; unmatched junction nucleotides: 6. Per the germline V gene, CDR1 is MNHEY and CDR2 is SVGAGI.